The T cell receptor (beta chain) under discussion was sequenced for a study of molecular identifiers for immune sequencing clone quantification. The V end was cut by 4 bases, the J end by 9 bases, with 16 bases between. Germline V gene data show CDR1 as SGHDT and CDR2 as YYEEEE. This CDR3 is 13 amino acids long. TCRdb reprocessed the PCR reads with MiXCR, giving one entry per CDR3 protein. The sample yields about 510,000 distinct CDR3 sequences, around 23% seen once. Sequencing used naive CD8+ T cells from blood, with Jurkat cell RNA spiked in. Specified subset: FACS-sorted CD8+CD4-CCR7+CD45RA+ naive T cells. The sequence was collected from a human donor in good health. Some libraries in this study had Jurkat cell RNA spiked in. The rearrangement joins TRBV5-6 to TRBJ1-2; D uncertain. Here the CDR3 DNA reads TGTGCCAGCAGCCTGGGAGGCGTCGAGAGCTACACCTTC. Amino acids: CASSLGGVESYTF.